Below, 30 T cell receptor beta chains from the same sample are listed, as sequenced in a study of blood T cell repertoires in COVID-19 (dated by TCRdb to the early 2020s). Library creation used the immunoSEQ multiplex PCR assay. Entries here come from immuneACCESS through TCRdb and include only in-frame sequences with V and J called. Some clones fail to appear in such tables; in the studies checked, an unresolved V gene covers under half of the shortfall, and the cause of the remainder is unknown. For this sample there are some 300,000 clones; nearly 90% appear just once. In total, the top ten clones hold under 3.5% of the sample. The sequencing input was PBMCs or T cells enriched from blood (not recorded which). The receptor source for this set is a woman aged 50 to 60 who had been exposed to COVID-19.

The chain uses TRBV10-3 and TRBJ1-6, with D possibly matching TRBD1 (5 bases). The V gene lost 4 bases and the J gene lost 5 bases, with 12 bases spanning the gap. The CDR3 length is 15 residues. Germline-derived CDR1 and CDR2 are ENHRY and SYGVKD. CDR3 DNA: TGTGCCATCAGTGCCTCGCTAGGGGATAATTCACCCCTCCACTTT. It specifies CAISASLGDNSPLHF.

The chain couples TRBV28 to TRBJ1-1; 7 nucleotides agree with TRBD1. Trimming took 5 bases from V and 0 from J; bases not matched to a gene: 6. In germline, CDR1 is MDHEN, CDR2 SYDVKM. The length of the CDR3 is 15 residues. The CDR3 coding sequence is TGTGCCAGCAGTACCTGGACAGGAGTGAACACTGAAGCTTTCTTT. Its translation: CASSTWTGVNTEAFF.

The rearrangement joins TRBV28 to TRBJ1-1, with a tentative D call TRBD1 (5 bases). Trimming shortened V by 1 base and J by 6 bases, and 15 bases separated the two germline ends. Germline lookup yields CDR1 MDHEN and CDR2 SYDVKM. This CDR3 region has 15 residues. In DNA, the CDR3 is TGTGCCAGCAGTTTATCTTTCGCGGGGGTGTCTGAAGCTTTCTTT. Its translation: CASSLSFAGVSEAFF.

This rearrangement joins TRBV23-1 to TRBJ2-7; 8 nucleotides match TRBD2. TRBV23-1 is an open reading frame, and its role is uncertain. J gave up 4 bases and V 8 bases, and 10 bases lay outside the gene matches. The CDR3 totals 14 residues. CDR3 loop: CASAPGGGPYEQYF. In nucleotides, the CDR3 is TGCGCCAGCGCACCCGGCGGGGGGCCATACGAGCAGTACTTC.

The rearrangement uses TRBV6-1 and TRBJ1-2; no reliable D call. Trimming took 2 bases from V and 6 from J, leaving 7 bases between them. There are 12 residues in the CDR3. From germline, CDR1 is MNHNS and CDR2 SASEGT. CDR3 amino acids: CASSELGDGYTF. CDR3 in DNA: TGTGCCAGCAGTGAACTCGGGGATGGCTACACCTTC.

The chain uses TRBV7-8 and TRBJ1-1; TRBD1 matches at 10 bases. Germline V gene data show CDR1 as SGHVS and CDR2 as FQNEAQ. Trimming removed 0 bases from V and 6 bases from J; junction bases left unmatched: 13. The CDR3 sequence is 18 residues long. Here the CDR3 DNA reads TGTGCCAGCAGCTTAGCGCGCTTGACAGGGGGCTTTTCTGCTGAAGCTTTCTTT. The encoded protein is CASSLARLTGGFSAEAFF.

V is TRBV19 and J is TRBJ1-2; the D gene is possibly TRBD1 (6 bases). CDR1 is LNHDA and CDR2 is SQIVND in the germline V gene (reference sequence). The CDR3 is 14 residues long. Trimming left V 5 bases short and J 7 bases short, with 17 bases between. The DNA of the CDR3 is TGTGCCAGTAGTTTGGACAGCTTAGTAGGTGGCTACACCTTC. Protein sequence: CASSLDSLVGGYTF. Based on the CDR3 plus reference TRBV19 and TRBJ1-2, the full variable domain is DGGITQSPKYLFRKEGQNVTLSCEQNLNHDAMYWYRQDPGQGLRLIYYSQIVNDFQKGDIAEGYSVSREKKESFPLTVTSAQKNPTAFYLCASSLDSLVGGYTFGSGTRLTVV.

The chain employs TRBV15 and TRBJ2-5, with D possibly matching TRBD2 (5 bases). Germline V CDR1 and CDR2: LNHNV, YYDKDF (reference sequence). The V end was cut by 4 bases, the J end by 5 bases, with 5 bases between. The CDR3 is 11 residues long. The CDR3 loop reads CATSTGETQYF. Here the CDR3 DNA reads TGTGCCACCAGCACGGGGGAGACCCAGTACTTC. Variable domain in full (rest from reference TRBV15 and TRBJ2-5): DAMVIQNPRYQVTQFGKPVTLSCSQTLNHNVMYWYQQKSSQAPKLLFHYYDKDFNNEADTPDNFQSRRPNTSFCFLDIRSPGLGDTAMYLCATSTGETQYFGPGTRLLVL.

A word on this clone: This sample includes further DNA sequences coding for the same CDR3. The V gene is TRBV5-1, the J gene TRBJ2-5; 9 nucleotides line up with TRBD1. CDR1 is SGHRS and CDR2 is YFSETQ in the germline V gene. This CDR3 has 14 residues. V was pared by 3 bases and J by 2 bases, with 2 bases of the junction left unmatched. CDR3 region: CASSSGTGQETQYF. CDR3 DNA sequence: TGCGCCAGCAGCTCGGGGACAGGGCAAGAGACCCAGTACTTC.

The chain employs TRBV7-9 and TRBJ2-7, with D hard to call. The germline CDR1 and CDR2 sequences are SEHNR and FQNEAQ (reference sequence). V was shortened by 5 bases and J by 2 bases, with 7 bases between the two germline ends. CDR3 length: 12 residues. CDR3 DNA sequence: TGTGCCAGCAGCAACGCGGCCTACGAGCAGTACTTC. Protein: CASSNAAYEQYF.

The rearrangement joins TRBV27 to TRBJ2-3; the match to TRBD2 covers 8 bases. Germline CDR1 reads MNHEY; CDR2 reads SMNVEV (reference sequence). Trimming at V came to 5 bases and at J to 1 base, leaving 5 bases not matched to a gene. The CDR3 covers 15 residues. The CDR3: CASSPERGRTDTQYF. CDR3 bases: TGTGCCAGCAGTCCTGAGCGGGGGCGCACAGATACGCAGTATTTT.

This clone was seen once. The V and J genes are TRBV3-1 (or the pseudogene TRBV3-2) and TRBJ1-6, with 8 positions matching TRBD1. V lost 6 bases to trimming and J lost 10 bases; unmatched junction nucleotides: 5. Germline CDR1 is LGHDT and CDR2 is YNNKEL (reference sequence). The CDR3 sequence is 13 residues long. The DNA for the CDR3 is TGTGCCAGCAGAGCGACAGGGGCCTCACCCCTCCACTTT. Protein: CASRATGASPLHF.

The chain joins TRBV25-1 to TRBJ2-2; TRBD2 matches at 8 bases. V was clipped by 8 bases and J by 1 base; unmatched bases: 9. CDR3 length: 16 residues. CDR1 is MGHDK and CDR2 is SYGVNS in the germline V gene. CDR3: CASPSAGARNTGELFF. In DNA form, the CDR3 reads TGTGCCAGCCCGTCAGCGGGGGCCCGGAACACCGGGGAGCTGTTTTTT.

This chain joins TRBV3-1 (or the pseudogene TRBV3-2) and TRBJ2-1; no definite D call. The CDR3 covers 13 residues. Trimming stripped 0 bases from V and 4 bases from J, with 4 bases between. The V gene's germline CDR1 is LGHDT and CDR2 YNNKEL (reference sequence). The CDR3 bases are TGTGCCAGCAGCCAAGAACAATACAATGAGCAGTTCTTC. It specifies CASSQEQYNEQFF.

The chain carries TRBV20-1 and TRBJ1-5; tentative D call: TRBD1 (6 bases). V was pared by 3 bases and J by 5 bases, with 20 bases between. Germline CDR1 reads DFQATT; CDR2 reads SNEGSKA (reference sequence). This CDR3 contains 16 residues. The CDR3 protein is CSASGQLSGADQPQHF. The DNA for the CDR3 is TGCAGTGCTAGTGGACAGCTTTCGGGAGCAGATCAGCCCCAGCATTTT.

The gene calls are TRBV15 and TRBJ2-1, with D possibly TRBD1 on 7 matching bases. The CDR3 totals 14 residues. Trimming took off 5 bases at V and 3 bases at J, with 11 bases between the two ends. Germline lookup yields CDR1 LNHNV and CDR2 YYDKDF (reference sequence). CDR3 DNA: TGTGCCACCAGCGGAGGGGGCTACTACAATGAGCAGTTCTTC. Amino acids: CATSGGGYYNEQFF.

V is TRBV11-1 and J is TRBJ2-7; D ambiguous. The CDR3 consists of 15 residues. CDR1 is SGHAT and CDR2 is FQDESV in the germline V gene (reference sequence). V was cut by 2 bases and J by 4 bases, with 15 bases left in between. The CDR3 DNA reads as TGTGCCAGCAGCTTAACGCCTAGTATCGGGTACGAGCAGTACTTC. The encoded protein is CASSLTPSIGYEQYF.

The chain has TRBV24-1 and TRBJ1-2, with 9 positions matching TRBD1. The CDR3 has 14 amino acids. Looked up from germline, CDR1 is KGHDR and CDR2 is SFDVKD. The V and J ends lost 1 base and 7 bases, in that order; junction bases with no gene match: 3. CDR3 residues: CATSDFGTGIGYTF. The CDR3 bases are TGTGCCACCAGTGATTTTGGGACAGGGATTGGCTACACCTTC.

V usage is TRBV3-1 (or the pseudogene TRBV3-2) and J usage is TRBJ1-4; 8 nucleotides align to TRBD1. Trimming cost V 0 bases and J 5 bases; bases outside gene matches: 11. Germline-derived CDR1 and CDR2 are LGHDT and YNNKEL (reference sequence). The CDR3 sequence is 18 residues long. The CDR3 sequence is CASSQDVLTDRANEKLFF. CDR3 nucleotides: TGTGCCAGCAGCCAAGATGTCCTTACGGACAGGGCGAATGAAAAACTGTTTTTT.

This chain uses TRBV10-3 with TRBJ2-7; D might be TRBD2 (5 bases). CDR1 and CDR2 from the germline V gene are ENHRY and SYGVKD. CDR3 length: 14 amino acids. Trimming took 8 bases from V and 5 from J, leaving 19 bases between them. DNA of the CDR3: TGTGCCATCCGGAACAGCGGCCTAAGGCACGAGCAGTACTTC. It codes for CAIRNSGLRHEQYF.

V is TRBV24-1 and J is TRBJ2-1; the D is unclear. The CDR3 has 16 residues. Trimming pared 4 bases from V and 2 bases from J, leaving 14 bases between. Looked up from germline, CDR1 is KGHDR and CDR2 is SFDVKD. DNA of the CDR3: TGTGCCACCAGTGAGGCACCGGGTCTCCCCTACAATGAGCAGTTCTTC. Protein: CATSEAPGLPYNEQFF.

This chain connects TRBV9 to TRBJ2-3; 9 bases line up with TRBD2. Germline CDR1 is SGDLS and CDR2 is YYNGEE. The CDR3 contains 17 residues. V lost 4 bases, J lost 0 bases, and 9 bases stayed unmatched. The CDR3 bases are TGTGCCAGCAGCCCCCAGGGAGCGGGGGGCAGCACAGATACGCAGTATTTT. Protein product: CASSPQGAGGSTDTQYF.

The chain links TRBV9 to TRBJ1-4; D is perhaps TRBD1 (6 bases). Trimming took off 4 bases at V and 8 bases at J, with 15 bases between the two ends. The CDR3 has 14 amino acids. Germline CDR1 is SGDLS and CDR2 is YYNGEE. For the CDR3, the DNA is TGTGCCAGCAGCAGCGGGGGGGCAGGCGAAAAACTGTTTTTT. It translates to CASSSGGAGEKLFF.

The chain is built from TRBV18 and TRBJ2-3; D is perhaps TRBD1 (6 bases). This CDR3 region has 17 residues. V lost 3 bases, J lost 1 base, and 17 bases lay in between. Germline CDR1 is KGHSH and CDR2 is LQKENI. CDR3 nucleotides: TGTGCCAGCTCACCGCCGCCAGTCCGGACAGGCACAGATACGCAGTATTTT. Its translation is CASSPPPVRTGTDTQYF. Complete variable domain (other parts from reference TRBV18 and TRBJ2-3): NAGVMQNPRHLVRRRGQEARLRCSPMKGHSHVYWYRQLPEEGLKFMVYLQKENIIDESGMPKERFSAEFPKEGPSILRIQQVVRGDSAAYFCASSPPPVRTGTDTQYFGPGTRLTVL.

The chain links TRBV7-2 to TRBJ1-4; perhaps TRBD1 as D (6 bases). Germline V CDR1 and CDR2: SGHTA, FQGNSA. The V and J ends lost 4 bases and 3 bases respectively, with 21 bases between them. The CDR3 spans 18 residues. The CDR3 spells CASSSFSGGGNPNEKLFF. In DNA form, the CDR3 reads TGTGCCAGCAGCTCCTTCTCGGGGGGCGGAAATCCTAATGAAAAACTGTTTTTT.

This chain uses TRBV2 with TRBJ1-2; TRBD1 agrees at 7 bases. V dropped 6 bases and J dropped 0; count of bases not matched to a gene: 7. Looked up from germline, CDR1 is SNHLY and CDR2 is FYNNEI. CDR3 length: 15 amino acids. This CDR3 is CASRQGLASNYGYTF. CDR3 bases: TGTGCCAGCAGACAGGGGCTCGCTTCTAACTATGGCTACACCTTC.

This clone was detected only a few times. The genes are TRBV4-2 and TRBJ1-2; 11 nucleotides align to TRBD1. This CDR3 is 14 amino acids long. Germline V gives CDR1 LGHNA, CDR2 YNFKEQ. V lost 2 bases and J lost 7; bases outside the gene matches: 3. CDR3 coding DNA: TGTGCCAGCAGCCAACCCGGACAGGGGGCTGGCTACACCTTC. It translates to CASSQPGQGAGYTF.

This clone was seen once. V and J are TRBV5-6 and TRBJ1-6; D unclear. Germline loops: CDR1 SGHDT, CDR2 YYEEEE. V dropped 6 bases and J dropped 9 bases, with 13 bases sitting between them. The length of the CDR3 is 13 residues. CDR3 sequence reads: CASTPGEGSPLHF. The CDR3 DNA follows: TGTGCCAGCACCCCCGGGGAAGGTTCACCCCTCCACTTT.

V is TRBV27 and J is TRBJ2-7; 12 bases line up with TRBD2. The CDR3 runs to 19 residues. CDR1 MNHEY and CDR2 SMNVEV come from the germline V gene (reference sequence). After removal of 0 bases from V and 2 bases from J, the junction contained 11 bases not matched to a gene. The CDR3 DNA follows: TGTGCCAGCAGTTTATCGGGGATGACTAGCGGGGGTTTGCCCTACGAGCAGTACTTC. It translates to CASSLSGMTSGGLPYEQYF.

The rearrangement uses TRBV5-1 and TRBJ2-7; TRBD2 matches at 7 bases. The CDR3 is 14 amino acids. V shed 2 bases, J shed 3 bases, and the junction held 5 bases outside the gene matches. Per the germline V gene, CDR1 is SGHRS and CDR2 is YFSETQ. The CDR3 nucleotides are TGCGCCAGCAGCTTAGCGGGATGGGGCTACGAGCAGTACTTC. It codes for CASSLAGWGYEQYF.